This TCR beta chain was sequenced during a study of identical twins. In TCRdb, the 5' RACE reads were re-called with MiXCR into one record per CDR3 protein. The sample shows roughly 290,000 distinct CDR3 sequences, 7.5% to 9.5% of them seen only once. Everyone who donated was a healthy Caucasian. This clonotype has a handful of counts. The same data also went into a second study, on yellow fever vaccine responses in identical twins.

The receptor's source is a woman aged 18 to 35 in good health. Sequenced input: CD8+ T cells sorted from blood.

The CDR3, as DNA: TGTGCCAGCAGTGAGGGGACTTATACGCAGTATTTT. Translated, it gives CASSEGTYTQYF. The chain uses TRBV6-2 or TRBV6-3 and TRBJ2-3, with D possibly TRBD2 on 6 matching bases. The CDR3 sequence is 12 residues long. CDR1 is MNHEY and CDR2 is SVGEGT in the germline V gene. V was cut by 5 bases and J by 7 bases, with 10 bases left in between.